The 16 T cell receptor beta chains in this list originate from one sample, sequenced in a study of blood T cell repertoires in COVID-19 (dated by TCRdb to about 2020). The library was built by means of the immunoSEQ multiplex PCR assay. TCRdb stores this immuneACCESS table with in-frame sequences only. Part of the clones is absent; in the studies checked, under half of the shortfall reflects unresolved V genes, and no reason is known for the rest. This sample lists about 45,000 clones; roughly 69% were detected once. The ten most abundant clones make up roughly 6.3% of the sample. Material for sequencing was peripheral blood. Receptors were obtained from an elderly man with acute or convalescent COVID-19.

The count of this clone is one. The genes are TRBV30 and TRBJ1-1; no firm D call. Germline V gives CDR1 GTSNPN, CDR2 SVGIG (reference sequence). The V and J ends lost 3 bases and 7 bases respectively, with 9 bases between them. This CDR3 contains 11 residues. The DNA of the CDR3 is TGTGCCTGGAGCCGTGGGCGTGAAGCTTTCTTT. It is translated as CAWSRGREAFF.

This clone was detected a few times. V usage is TRBV13 and J usage is TRBJ2-1, with 11 nucleotides matching TRBD2. The germline V gene encodes CDR1 PRHDT and CDR2 FYEKMQ (reference sequence). This CDR3 spans 20 amino acids. The junction had 19 bases not matched to a gene; V was cut back by 1 base and J by 8 bases. CDR3 region: CASSLAQGLAVYLPWDEQFF. DNA of the CDR3: TGTGCCAGCAGCTTAGCACAGGGACTAGCGGTTTACCTCCCCTGGGATGAGCAGTTCTTC.

This clone has only a few counts. V gene TRBV30 combines with J gene TRBJ1-2; D uncertain. Trimming left V 5 bases short and J 5 bases short, with 6 bases between. Germline assignment: CDR1 GTSNPN and CDR2 SVGIG (reference sequence). This CDR3 is 10 amino acids long. The CDR3 DNA sequence: TGTGCCTGGTGGGCGTATGGCTACACCTTC. Protein: CAWWAYGYTF.

This clone turned up a few times. V is TRBV6-5 and J is TRBJ1-5, with D possibly TRBD1 on 5 matching bases. Trimming removed 0 bases from V and 2 bases from J, with 11 bases in between. This CDR3 region has 16 residues. CDR1 and CDR2 from the germline V gene are MNHEY and SVGAGI. The CDR3: CASSYSWGVGNQPQHF. The CDR3 region has the DNA TGTGCCAGCAGTTACTCGTGGGGCGTGGGCAATCAGCCCCAGCATTTT.

The chain combines TRBV9 with TRBJ2-2; 7 positions agree with TRBD1. CDR1 is SGDLS, CDR2 YYNGEE, per germline. V was clipped by 6 bases and J by 4 bases; unmatched bases: 6. CDR3 length: 14 amino acids. CDR3 in DNA: TGTGCCAGCACCCGGGACAGCTTCACCGGGGAGCTGTTTTTT. Protein product: CASTRDSFTGELFF.

The gene calls are TRBV19 and TRBJ2-3; the D gene is possibly TRBD2 (6 bases). V was cut by 5 bases and J by 2 bases, with 38 bases left in between. The CDR3 sequence is 23 residues long. The germline V gene has CDR1 LNHDA and CDR2 SQIVND (reference sequence). The CDR3 region has the DNA TGTGCCAGTAGTCCCTCTTGGGGCAGGGTTGGTTTAGACGGGGGAGGACACACAGATACGCAGTATTTT. It encodes CASSPSWGRVGLDGGGHTDTQYF.

This chain connects TRBV28 to TRBJ1-6; no clear D gene. The length of the CDR3 is 16 residues. V lost 5 bases to trimming and J lost 0 bases, with 11 bases between them. The V gene's germline CDR1 is MDHEN and CDR2 SYDVKM. CDR3 sequence (DNA): TGTGCCAGCAGTGGGGAAGGGAGCTCCTATAATTCACCCCTCCACTTT. Translation gives CASSGEGSSYNSPLHF. Drawing the rest from reference TRBV28 and TRBJ1-6, the complete variable domain is DVKVTQSSRYLVKRTGEKVFLECVQDMDHENMFWYRQDPGLGLRLIYFSYDVKMKEKGDIPEGYSVSREKKERFSLILESASTNQTSMYLCASSGEGSSYNSPLHFGNGTRLTVT.

The chain recombines TRBV6-1 with TRBJ1-5, with TRBD1 as a possible D gene (5 bases). The CDR3 extends over 15 amino acids. V was trimmed by 1 base and J by 1 base, leaving 8 bases between them. Germline CDR1 MNHNS, CDR2 SASEGT. CDR3 loop: CASSEVAGSNQPQHF. DNA for the CDR3: TGTGCCAGCAGTGAAGTGGCAGGGAGCAATCAGCCCCAGCATTTT.

CDR3 region: CAWSVGAGVGDTQYF. CDR3 coding DNA: TGTGCCTGGAGTGTCGGGGCGGGAGTAGGAGATACGCAGTATTTT. The chain is built from TRBV30 and TRBJ2-3, with TRBD2 matching over 7 bases. V gave up 0 bases and J gave up 5 bases; unmatched junction bases: 8. Germline CDR1 reads GTSNPN; CDR2 reads SVGIG (reference sequence). CDR3 length: 15 residues.

The chain is built from TRBV10-3 and TRBJ1-6; 10 bases line up with TRBD1. CDR1 is ENHRY, CDR2 SYGVKD, per germline. V was clipped by 2 bases and J by 11 bases; unmatched bases: 6. The CDR3 totals 15 residues. In nucleotides, the CDR3 is TGTGCCATCAGTGAGCCCCGGGACAGGGGCCCACCCCTCCACTTT. Translating gives CAISEPRDRGPPLHF.

This chain uses TRBV9 with TRBJ2-3; 7 bases line up with TRBD1. Trimming took 3 bases from V and 3 from J; bases not matched to a gene: 4. This CDR3 spans 14 amino acids. From germline, CDR1 is SGDLS and CDR2 YYNGEE. As DNA, the CDR3 is TGTGCCAGCAGCGCGGACAGGAGGACAGATACGCAGTATTTT. Amino acids: CASSADRRTDTQYF.

This sequence joins TRBV5-4 and TRBJ1-1; unclear D gene. The CDR3 spans 13 residues. Trimming stripped 4 bases from V and 4 bases from J, with 11 bases between. From germline, CDR1 is SGHNT and CDR2 YYREEE (reference sequence). CDR3 in amino acids: CASSGREGTEAFF. DNA for the CDR3: TGTGCCAGCAGCGGACGGGAGGGCACTGAAGCTTTCTTT.

This clone was observed a handful of times. V is TRBV5-8 and J is TRBJ2-3, with D perhaps matching TRBD2 (5 bases). CDR1 and CDR2 from the germline V gene are SGHTS and YDEGEE. V was pared by 4 bases and J by 5 bases, with 14 bases between. The CDR3 is 14 amino acids. The CDR3 loop reads CASSPRVQQDTQYF. The CDR3, as DNA: TGTGCCAGCAGCCCGAGGGTGCAACAAGATACGCAGTATTTT.

The CDR3 is CASRLQGNQNAGYTF. CDR3 nucleotide sequence: TGTGCCAGCAGACTACAGGGGAACCAAAATGCGGGCTACACCTTC. The V and J genes are TRBV6-5 and TRBJ1-2; 7 nucleotides align to TRBD1. CDR1 and CDR2 (germline): MNHEY, SVGAGI. V trimming: 6 bases; J trimming: 8 bases; junction bases outside the gene matches: 15. CDR3 size: 15 residues.

The rearrangement joins TRBV5-8 to TRBJ2-7; D gene ambiguous. The CDR3 sequence is 15 residues long. The V end lost 4 bases, the J end lost 1 base, and 15 bases lay between the germline ends. Germline V lookup: CDR1 SGHTS, CDR2 YDEGEE. CDR3 in amino acids: CASSPRPLRSYEQYF. The CDR3 nucleotides are TGTGCCAGCAGCCCCCGTCCGCTCAGATCCTACGAGCAGTACTTC.

The gene calls are TRBV9 and TRBJ1-1; D ambiguous. This CDR3 is built from 15 residues. Germline loops: CDR1 SGDLS, CDR2 YYNGEE. V was cut by 4 bases and J by 4 bases, with 17 bases left in between. The CDR3: CASSPPGRLGTEAFF. Here the CDR3 DNA reads TGTGCCAGCAGCCCTCCCGGGAGGCTGGGCACTGAAGCTTTCTTT.